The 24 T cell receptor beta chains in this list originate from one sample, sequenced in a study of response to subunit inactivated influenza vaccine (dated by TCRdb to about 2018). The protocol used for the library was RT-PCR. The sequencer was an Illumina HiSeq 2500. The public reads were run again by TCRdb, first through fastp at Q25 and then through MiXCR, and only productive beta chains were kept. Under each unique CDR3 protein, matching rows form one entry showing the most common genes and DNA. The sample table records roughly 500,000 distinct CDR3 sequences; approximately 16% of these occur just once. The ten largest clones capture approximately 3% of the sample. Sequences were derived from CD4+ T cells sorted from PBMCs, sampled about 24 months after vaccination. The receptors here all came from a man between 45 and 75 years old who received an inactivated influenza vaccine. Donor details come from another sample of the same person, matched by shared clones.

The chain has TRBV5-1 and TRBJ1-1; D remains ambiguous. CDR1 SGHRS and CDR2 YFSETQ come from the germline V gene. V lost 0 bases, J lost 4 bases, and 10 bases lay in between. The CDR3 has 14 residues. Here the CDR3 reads CASSLAAASTEAFF. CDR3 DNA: TGCGCCAGCAGCTTGGCAGCGGCCTCCACTGAAGCTTTCTTT. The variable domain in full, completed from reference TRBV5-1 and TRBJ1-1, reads KAGVTQTPRYLIKTRGQQVTLSCSPISGHRSVSWYQQTPGQGLQFLFEYFSETQRNKGNFPGRFSGRQFSNSRSEMNVSTLELGDSALYLCASSLAAASTEAFFGQGTRLTVV.

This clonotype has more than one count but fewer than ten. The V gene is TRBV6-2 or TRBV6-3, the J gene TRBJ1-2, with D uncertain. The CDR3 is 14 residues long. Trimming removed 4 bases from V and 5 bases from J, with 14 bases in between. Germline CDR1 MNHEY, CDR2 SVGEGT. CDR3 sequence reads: CASSSSEWAYGYTF. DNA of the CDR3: TGTGCCAGCAGTTCCTCTGAGTGGGCATATGGCTACACCTTC.

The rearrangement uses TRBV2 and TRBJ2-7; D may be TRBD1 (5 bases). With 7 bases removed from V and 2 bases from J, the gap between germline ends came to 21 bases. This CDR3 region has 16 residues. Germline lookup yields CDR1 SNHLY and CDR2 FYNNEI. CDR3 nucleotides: TGTGCCAGCACCGCCCGGCTGGGGCGCAGCACCTACGAGCAGTACTTC. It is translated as CASTARLGRSTYEQYF.

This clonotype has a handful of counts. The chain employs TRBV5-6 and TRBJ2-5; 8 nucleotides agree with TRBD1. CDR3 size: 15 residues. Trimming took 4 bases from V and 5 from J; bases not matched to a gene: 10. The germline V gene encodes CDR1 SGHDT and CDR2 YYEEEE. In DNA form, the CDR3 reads TGTGCCAGCAGCGCCCAGGACAGGGCCCACGAGACCCAGTACTTC. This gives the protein CASSAQDRAHETQYF. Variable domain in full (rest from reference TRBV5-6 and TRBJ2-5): DAGVTQSPTHLIKTRGQQVTLRCSPKSGHDTVSWYQQALGQGPQFIFQYYEEEERQRGNFPDRFSGHQFPNYSSELNVNALLLGDSALYLCASSAQDRAHETQYFGPGTRLLVL.

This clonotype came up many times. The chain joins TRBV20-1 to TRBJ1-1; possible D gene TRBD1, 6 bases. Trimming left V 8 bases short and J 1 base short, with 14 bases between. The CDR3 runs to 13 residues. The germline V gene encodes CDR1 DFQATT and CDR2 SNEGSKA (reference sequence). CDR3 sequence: CSPRGRGNTEAFF. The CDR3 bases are TGCAGTCCGCGTGGCAGGGGGAACACTGAAGCTTTCTTT.

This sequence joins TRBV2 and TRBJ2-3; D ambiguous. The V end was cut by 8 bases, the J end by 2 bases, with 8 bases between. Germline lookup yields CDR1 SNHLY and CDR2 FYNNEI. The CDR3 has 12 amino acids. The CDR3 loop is CASSDVTDTQYF. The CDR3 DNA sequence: TGTGCCAGCTCGGATGTCACAGATACGCAGTATTTT. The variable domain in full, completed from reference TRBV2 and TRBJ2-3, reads EPEVTQTPSHQVTQMGQEVILRCVPISNHLYFYWYRQILGQKVEFLVSFYNNEISEKSEIFDDQFSVERPDGSNFTLKIRSTKLEDSAMYFCASSDVTDTQYFGPGTRLTVL.

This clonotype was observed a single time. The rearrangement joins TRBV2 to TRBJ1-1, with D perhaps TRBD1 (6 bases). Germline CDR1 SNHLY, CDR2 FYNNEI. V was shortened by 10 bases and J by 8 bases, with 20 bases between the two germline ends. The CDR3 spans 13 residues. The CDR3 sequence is CATALEHRAEAFF. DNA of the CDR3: TGTGCCACCGCACTAGAACACAGGGCCGAAGCTTTCTTT.

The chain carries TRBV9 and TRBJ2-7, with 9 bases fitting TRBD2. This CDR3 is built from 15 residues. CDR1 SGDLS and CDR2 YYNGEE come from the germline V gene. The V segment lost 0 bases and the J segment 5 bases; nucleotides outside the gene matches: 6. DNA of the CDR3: TGTGCCAGCAGCGTAGGCGGGAGGGTCACCGACGAGCAGTACTTC. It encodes CASSVGGRVTDEQYF. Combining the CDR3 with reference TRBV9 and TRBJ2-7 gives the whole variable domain DSGVTQTPKHLITATGQRVTLRCSPRSGDLSVYWYQQSLDQGLQFLIQYYNGEERAKGNILERFSAQQFPDLHSELNLSSLELGDSALYFCASSVGGRVTDEQYFGPGTRLTVT.

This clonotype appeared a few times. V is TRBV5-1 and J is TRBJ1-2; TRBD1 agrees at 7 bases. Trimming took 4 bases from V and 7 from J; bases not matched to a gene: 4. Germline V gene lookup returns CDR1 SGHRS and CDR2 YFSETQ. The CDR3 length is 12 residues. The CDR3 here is CASSVDRAGYTF. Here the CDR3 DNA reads TGCGCCAGCAGCGTCGACAGGGCTGGCTACACCTTC.

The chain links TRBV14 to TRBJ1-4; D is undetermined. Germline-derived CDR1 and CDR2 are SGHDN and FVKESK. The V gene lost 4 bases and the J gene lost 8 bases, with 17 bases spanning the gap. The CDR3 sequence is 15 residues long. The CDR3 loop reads CASSPRTRPDEKLFF. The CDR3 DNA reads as TGTGCCAGCAGCCCTAGGACCCGCCCCGACGAAAAACTGTTTTTT.

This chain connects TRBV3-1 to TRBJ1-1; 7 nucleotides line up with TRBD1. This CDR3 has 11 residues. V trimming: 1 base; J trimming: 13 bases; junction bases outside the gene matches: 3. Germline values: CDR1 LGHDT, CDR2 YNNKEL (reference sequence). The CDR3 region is CASSQVTGVFF. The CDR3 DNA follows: TGTGCCAGCAGCCAAGTCACAGGGGTTTTCTTT.

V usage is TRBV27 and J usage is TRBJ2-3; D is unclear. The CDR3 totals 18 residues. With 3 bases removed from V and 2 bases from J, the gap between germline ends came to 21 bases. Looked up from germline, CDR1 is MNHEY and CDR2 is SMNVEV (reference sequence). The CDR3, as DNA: TGTGCCAGCAGTTTTGATTTGATCGGGTACTCCTCCACAGATACGCAGTATTTT. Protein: CASSFDLIGYSSTDTQYF.

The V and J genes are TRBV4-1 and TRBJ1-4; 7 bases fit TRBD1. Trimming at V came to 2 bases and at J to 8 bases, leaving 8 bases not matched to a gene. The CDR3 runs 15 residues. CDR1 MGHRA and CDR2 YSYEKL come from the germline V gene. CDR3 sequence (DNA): TGCGCCAGCAGCCAAAGGGACAGTAAGATGGAAAAACTGTTTTTT. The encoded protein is CASSQRDSKMEKLFF.

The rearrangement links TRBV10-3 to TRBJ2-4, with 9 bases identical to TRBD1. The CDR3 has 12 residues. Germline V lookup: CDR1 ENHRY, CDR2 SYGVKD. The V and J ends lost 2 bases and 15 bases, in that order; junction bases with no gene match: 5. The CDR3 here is CAISEDRDRVYF. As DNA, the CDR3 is TGTGCCATCAGTGAGGACCGGGACAGGGTGTACTTC.

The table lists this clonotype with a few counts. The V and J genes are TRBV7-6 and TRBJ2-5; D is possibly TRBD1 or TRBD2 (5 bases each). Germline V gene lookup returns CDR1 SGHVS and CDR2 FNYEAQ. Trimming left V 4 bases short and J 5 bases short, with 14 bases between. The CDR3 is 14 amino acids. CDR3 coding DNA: TGTGCCAGCAGCTCAATTGGATGGGGGGAGACCCAGTACTTC. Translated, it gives CASSSIGWGETQYF.

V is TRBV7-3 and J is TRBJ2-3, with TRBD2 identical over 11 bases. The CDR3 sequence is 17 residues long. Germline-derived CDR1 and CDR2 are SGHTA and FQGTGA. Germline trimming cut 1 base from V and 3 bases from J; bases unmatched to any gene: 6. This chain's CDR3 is CASSLRGLAGGTDTQYF. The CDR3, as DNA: TGTGCCAGCAGCTTAAGGGGGCTAGCGGGAGGAACAGATACGCAGTATTTT.

The CDR3 DNA is TGTGCCAGCACCCGGGGGGCCGCGGTCCCATCGGAGCAGTTCTTC. Amino acid sequence: CASTRGAAVPSEQFF. This chain connects TRBV6-2 or TRBV6-3 to TRBJ2-1; D may be TRBD2 (7 bases). CDR1 and CDR2 (germline): MNHEY, SVGEGT. The CDR3 sequence is 15 residues long. Trimming shortened V by 7 bases and J by 10 bases, and 23 bases separated the two germline ends.

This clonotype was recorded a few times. CDR3 in DNA: TGCAGTGCTAGATTGCCTAGCGGAGCCACAGATACGCAGTATTTT. This codes for CSARLPSGATDTQYF. The chain links TRBV20-1 to TRBJ2-3; 7 positions match TRBD2. The junction had 7 bases not matched to a gene; V was cut back by 2 bases and J by 2 bases. Germline CDR1 DFQATT, CDR2 SNEGSKA (reference sequence). The CDR3 covers 15 residues.

CDR3 loop: CATSGGLAGINEQFF. For the CDR3, the DNA is TGTGCCACCAGCGGCGGACTAGCGGGGATCAATGAGCAGTTCTTC. The rearrangement uses TRBV15 and TRBJ2-1; 12 bases are shared with TRBD2. Germline assignment: CDR1 LNHNV and CDR2 YYDKDF (reference sequence). The ends lost 5 bases at V and 6 bases at J; junction bases unmatched: 5. The CDR3 consists of 15 residues.

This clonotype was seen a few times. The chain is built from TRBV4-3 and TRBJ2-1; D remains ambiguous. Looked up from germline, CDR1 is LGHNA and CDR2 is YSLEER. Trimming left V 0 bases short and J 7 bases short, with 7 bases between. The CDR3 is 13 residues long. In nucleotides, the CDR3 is TGCGCCAGCAGCCAAGACGAAAAAAATGAGCAGTTCTTC. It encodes CASSQDEKNEQFF.

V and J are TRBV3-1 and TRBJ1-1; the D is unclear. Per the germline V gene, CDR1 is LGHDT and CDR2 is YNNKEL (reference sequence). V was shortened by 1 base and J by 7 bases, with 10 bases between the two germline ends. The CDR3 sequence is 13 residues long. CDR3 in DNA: TGTGCCAGCAGCCAAGGGTTGACCGTTGAAGCTTTCTTT. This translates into CASSQGLTVEAFF.

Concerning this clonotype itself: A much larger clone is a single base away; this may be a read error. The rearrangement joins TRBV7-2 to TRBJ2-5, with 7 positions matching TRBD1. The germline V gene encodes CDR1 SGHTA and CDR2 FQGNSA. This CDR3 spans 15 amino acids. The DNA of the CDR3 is TGTGTCAGCAGCTTAGCGTCGGGACAGAAAGAGACCCAGTACTTC. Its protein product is CVSSLASGQKETQYF.

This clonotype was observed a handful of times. The CDR3 DNA reads as TGTGCCAGCAAAAAAAGGACAGGGCGCTCCTACGAGCAGTACTTC. Its protein is CASKKRTGRSYEQYF. This chain connects TRBV27 to TRBJ2-7; TRBD1 matches at 8 bases. Trimming removed 7 bases from V and 0 bases from J; junction bases left unmatched: 8. Germline loops: CDR1 MNHEY, CDR2 SMNVEV (reference sequence). The length of the CDR3 is 15 residues.

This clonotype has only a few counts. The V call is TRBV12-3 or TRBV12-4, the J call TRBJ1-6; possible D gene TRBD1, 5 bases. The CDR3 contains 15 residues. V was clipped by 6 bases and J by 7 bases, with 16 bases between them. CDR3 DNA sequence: TGTGCCAGCAGATATACCGGGACGGTAAATTCACCCCTCCACTTT. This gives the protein CASRYTGTVNSPLHF.